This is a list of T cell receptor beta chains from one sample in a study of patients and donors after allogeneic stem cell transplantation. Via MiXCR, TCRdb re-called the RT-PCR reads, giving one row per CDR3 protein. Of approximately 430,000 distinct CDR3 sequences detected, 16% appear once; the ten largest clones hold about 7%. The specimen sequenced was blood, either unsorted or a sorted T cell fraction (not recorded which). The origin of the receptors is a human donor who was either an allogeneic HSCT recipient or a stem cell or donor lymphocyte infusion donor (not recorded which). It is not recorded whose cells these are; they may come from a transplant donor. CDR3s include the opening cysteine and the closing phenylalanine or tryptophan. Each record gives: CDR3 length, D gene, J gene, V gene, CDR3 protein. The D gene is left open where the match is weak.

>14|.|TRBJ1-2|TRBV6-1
CASDKRGSNYGYTF
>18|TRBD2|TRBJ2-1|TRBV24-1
CATSDPRTSGSSYNEQFF
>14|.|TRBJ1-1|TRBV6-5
CASSYHQGSTEAFF
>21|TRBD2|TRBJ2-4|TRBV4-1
CASSQDLPGLAGTLAKNIQYF
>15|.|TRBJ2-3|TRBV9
CASSADGLGTDTQYF
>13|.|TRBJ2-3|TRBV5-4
CASSSPASDTQYF
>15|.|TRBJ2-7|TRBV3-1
CASSPQRNVPYEQYF
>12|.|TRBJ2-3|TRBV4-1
CASSHQWDTQYF
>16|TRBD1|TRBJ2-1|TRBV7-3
CASSYIPGQSYNEQFF
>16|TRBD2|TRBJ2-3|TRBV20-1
CSADAASGTSTDTQYF
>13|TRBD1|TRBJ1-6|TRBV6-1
CASGDSLNSPLHF
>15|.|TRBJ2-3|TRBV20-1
CSARPRWQGKDTQYF
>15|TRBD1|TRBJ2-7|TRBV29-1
CSVTYTGTGFYEQYF
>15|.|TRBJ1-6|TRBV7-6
CASSLGGLNNSPLHF
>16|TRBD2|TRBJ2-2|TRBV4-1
CASSQAGLVKTGELFF
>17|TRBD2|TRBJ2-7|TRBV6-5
CASSYSAGGPVSYEQYF
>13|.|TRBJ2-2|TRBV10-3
CATGTASAGELFF
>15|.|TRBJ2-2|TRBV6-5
CASSYEGWGTGELFF
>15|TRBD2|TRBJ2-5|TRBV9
CASSVSGGNQETQYF
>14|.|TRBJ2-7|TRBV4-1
CASSHSGVNYEQYF
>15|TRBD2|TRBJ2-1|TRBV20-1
CSARSSGRSYNEQFF
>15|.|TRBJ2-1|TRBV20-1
CSAGKSPSSYNEQFF
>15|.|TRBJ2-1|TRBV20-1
CSARQWGSSYNEQFF
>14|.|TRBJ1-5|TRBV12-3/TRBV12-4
CASSLGRGGQPQHF
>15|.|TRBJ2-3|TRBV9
CASSVGLTSTDTQYF
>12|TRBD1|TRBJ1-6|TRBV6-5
CAAAGGAEPLHF
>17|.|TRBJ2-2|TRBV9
CASSVGVPGTNTGELFF
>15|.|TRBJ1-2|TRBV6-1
CASTYGHLDSYGYTF
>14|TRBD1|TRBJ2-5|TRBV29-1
CSVEGYRGLVTQYF
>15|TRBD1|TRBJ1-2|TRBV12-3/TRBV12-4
CASSFLTGRDYGYTF
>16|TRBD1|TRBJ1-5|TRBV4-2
CASSQFGAGGSQPQHF
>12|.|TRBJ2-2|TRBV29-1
CSVELVAGELFF
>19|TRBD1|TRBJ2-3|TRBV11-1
CASSFPGTGGFPSTDTQYF
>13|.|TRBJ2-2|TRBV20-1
CSARATPSGELFF
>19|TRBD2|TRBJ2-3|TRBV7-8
CASSLGGIAGGLSTDTQYF
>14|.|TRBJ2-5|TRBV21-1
CASSSPPAGETQYF